The present TCR beta chain was sequenced within a study of T-cell memory formation after mild COVID-19 (dated by TCRdb to the early 2020s). Notes on the research overall: TCR sequence clusters from the two donors were found to be largely donor specific. In a couple of donors, T-cell clones that expanded and contracted after mild COVID-19 were followed by sequencing TCRalpha and TCRbeta repertoires longitudinally. The cohort comprised two young, previously healthy adult volunteers, one female and one male. Overall results and qualifications from the work: Contracting CD4+ clones appeared mostly in the CM and EM memory subsets, whereas CD8+ clones were enriched in EMRA. Whether the second-wave clones peaking on day 37 were SARS-CoV-2 specific was not confirmed. Clones contracting from day 15 to 85 had balanced CD4/CD8 phenotypes, while a second wave expanding from day 15 to 37 was biased towards CD4+. Some responding clones were detected in pre-infection memory, suggesting pre-existing cross-reactive memory T cells joined the SARS-CoV-2 response. Only two mild cases were covered in the study, and larger cohorts including severe cases with pre-infection samples were considered necessary.

Instrument used: Illumina NovaSeq 6000. TCRalpha and TCRbeta cDNA libraries were constructed by 5'RACE with constant-segment primers, with sample barcodes and unique molecular identifiers being introduced. RNA was extracted from every sample with Trizol reagent. Libraries were amplified in two PCR steps, with a second sample barcode and Illumina TruSeq adapters added in the second step. The libraries were sequenced on an Illumina NovaSeq using 2 x 150 bp paired-end reads. On the study's bioinformatics: Reads were demultiplexed and collapsed into UMI-guided consensus sequences with migec v1.2.7. Using mixcr v2.1.11, the UMI consensuses were aligned to TRA and TRB V and J templates and assembled into clonotypes. A clonotype was counted as expanded or contracted only if both edgeR and NoisET called the change significant, with noise models trained on biological replicates. For edgeR calls, the cutoffs were a false discovery rate-adjusted p below 0.01 and a log2 fold-change threshold of 1. As an exploratory analysis of dynamics, PCA with hierarchical clustering was applied to max-normalized trajectories of the 1000 most abundant clonotypes. Separately sequenced CD4+ and CD8+ repertoires were used to assign a CD4 or CD8 phenotype to each responding clone. In-frame beta chains were kept once TCRdb had trimmed the public reads at Q25 with fastp and called clones with MiXCR. When rows share a CDR3 protein, they turn into one entry using the most common DNA and genes. TCRdb's processing, not the study's, gives the V and J calls here. This sample gives 250,000 to 350,000 distinct CDR3 sequences in total; roughly a fifth of them show up just once. Clones ranked in the top ten supply 20% to 25% of the sample.

PBMCs were isolated by Ficoll-Paque density gradient centrifugation. This clonotype was counted only a few times. The specificity of this receptor is unknown. The record has no base qualities; no much larger clone is one base away. CDR1 and CDR2, per the germline V gene, are SGHTA and FQGTGA. The CDR3 sequence holds 15 residues, the cysteine and phenylalanine included. Just the 45-base CDR3 DNA is kept, in frame starting at base 1. V drops 5 bases and J drops 5 bases, leaving 18 bases in between. The chain was built from TRBV7-3 and TRBJ2-5; the D call is tentative, TRBD1 or TRBD2, as each matches 7 bases. This receptor was taken from a man younger than 30 who had mild COVID-19 (a few samples of this study predate the infection). The sample titles of this study are shuffled in the database, so cell type and time point are left out; the donor was told from shared clones. The sample taken for sequencing was PBMCs or a T cell subset sorted from them (not recorded which). The CDR3 loop reads CASSQNQGGHETQYF. The DNA reads as follows: TGTGCCAGCAGCCAAAACCAGGGGGGGCACGAGACCCAGTACTTC.